This TCR beta chain stems from a study of patients with pleural tuberculosis (dated by TCRdb to about 2014). Sequencing relied on an Illumina Genome Analyzer IIx. Clones were called with MiXCR by TCRdb after fastp trimmed the public reads at Q25, and only in-frame beta chains were retained. Every entry covers one CDR3 protein and lists the most common genes and DNA from its rows. In this sample the table shows around 54,000 distinct CDR3 sequences, around 7% of which occur a single time. The ten most abundant clones make up roughly 15% of the sample. At the junction V is shortened by 6 bases and J by 4 bases, with 13 bases in between. The germline V gene (reference sequence) supplies CDR1 DFQATT and CDR2 SNEGSKA. The CDR3 numbers 13 residues from cysteine through phenylalanine. Of the read, only the CDR3 DNA is kept; its 39 bases are in frame from base 1. This clonotype was counted many times. Which antigen it targets is not known. It has no much larger one-base neighbor in the sample; base qualities were not kept.

The rearrangement joined TRBV20-1 to TRBJ1-5, with the D gene uncertain. This sequence was found in a human donor with pleural tuberculosis. The sequenced DNA is TGCAGTGCGGACCCCTCGGGGAATCAGCCCCAGCATTTT. It specifies CSADPSGNQPQHF.